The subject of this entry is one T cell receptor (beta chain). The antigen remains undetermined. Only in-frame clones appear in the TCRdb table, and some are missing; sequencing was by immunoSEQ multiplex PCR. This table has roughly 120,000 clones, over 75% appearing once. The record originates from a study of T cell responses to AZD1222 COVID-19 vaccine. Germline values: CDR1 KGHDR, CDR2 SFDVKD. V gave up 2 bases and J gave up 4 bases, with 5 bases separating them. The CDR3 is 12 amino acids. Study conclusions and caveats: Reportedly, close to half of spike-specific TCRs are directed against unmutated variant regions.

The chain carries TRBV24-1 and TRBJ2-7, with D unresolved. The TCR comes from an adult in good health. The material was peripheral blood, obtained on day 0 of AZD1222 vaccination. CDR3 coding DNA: TGTGCCACCAGTGATTATGGGTACGAGCAGTACTTC. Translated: CATSDYGYEQYF.